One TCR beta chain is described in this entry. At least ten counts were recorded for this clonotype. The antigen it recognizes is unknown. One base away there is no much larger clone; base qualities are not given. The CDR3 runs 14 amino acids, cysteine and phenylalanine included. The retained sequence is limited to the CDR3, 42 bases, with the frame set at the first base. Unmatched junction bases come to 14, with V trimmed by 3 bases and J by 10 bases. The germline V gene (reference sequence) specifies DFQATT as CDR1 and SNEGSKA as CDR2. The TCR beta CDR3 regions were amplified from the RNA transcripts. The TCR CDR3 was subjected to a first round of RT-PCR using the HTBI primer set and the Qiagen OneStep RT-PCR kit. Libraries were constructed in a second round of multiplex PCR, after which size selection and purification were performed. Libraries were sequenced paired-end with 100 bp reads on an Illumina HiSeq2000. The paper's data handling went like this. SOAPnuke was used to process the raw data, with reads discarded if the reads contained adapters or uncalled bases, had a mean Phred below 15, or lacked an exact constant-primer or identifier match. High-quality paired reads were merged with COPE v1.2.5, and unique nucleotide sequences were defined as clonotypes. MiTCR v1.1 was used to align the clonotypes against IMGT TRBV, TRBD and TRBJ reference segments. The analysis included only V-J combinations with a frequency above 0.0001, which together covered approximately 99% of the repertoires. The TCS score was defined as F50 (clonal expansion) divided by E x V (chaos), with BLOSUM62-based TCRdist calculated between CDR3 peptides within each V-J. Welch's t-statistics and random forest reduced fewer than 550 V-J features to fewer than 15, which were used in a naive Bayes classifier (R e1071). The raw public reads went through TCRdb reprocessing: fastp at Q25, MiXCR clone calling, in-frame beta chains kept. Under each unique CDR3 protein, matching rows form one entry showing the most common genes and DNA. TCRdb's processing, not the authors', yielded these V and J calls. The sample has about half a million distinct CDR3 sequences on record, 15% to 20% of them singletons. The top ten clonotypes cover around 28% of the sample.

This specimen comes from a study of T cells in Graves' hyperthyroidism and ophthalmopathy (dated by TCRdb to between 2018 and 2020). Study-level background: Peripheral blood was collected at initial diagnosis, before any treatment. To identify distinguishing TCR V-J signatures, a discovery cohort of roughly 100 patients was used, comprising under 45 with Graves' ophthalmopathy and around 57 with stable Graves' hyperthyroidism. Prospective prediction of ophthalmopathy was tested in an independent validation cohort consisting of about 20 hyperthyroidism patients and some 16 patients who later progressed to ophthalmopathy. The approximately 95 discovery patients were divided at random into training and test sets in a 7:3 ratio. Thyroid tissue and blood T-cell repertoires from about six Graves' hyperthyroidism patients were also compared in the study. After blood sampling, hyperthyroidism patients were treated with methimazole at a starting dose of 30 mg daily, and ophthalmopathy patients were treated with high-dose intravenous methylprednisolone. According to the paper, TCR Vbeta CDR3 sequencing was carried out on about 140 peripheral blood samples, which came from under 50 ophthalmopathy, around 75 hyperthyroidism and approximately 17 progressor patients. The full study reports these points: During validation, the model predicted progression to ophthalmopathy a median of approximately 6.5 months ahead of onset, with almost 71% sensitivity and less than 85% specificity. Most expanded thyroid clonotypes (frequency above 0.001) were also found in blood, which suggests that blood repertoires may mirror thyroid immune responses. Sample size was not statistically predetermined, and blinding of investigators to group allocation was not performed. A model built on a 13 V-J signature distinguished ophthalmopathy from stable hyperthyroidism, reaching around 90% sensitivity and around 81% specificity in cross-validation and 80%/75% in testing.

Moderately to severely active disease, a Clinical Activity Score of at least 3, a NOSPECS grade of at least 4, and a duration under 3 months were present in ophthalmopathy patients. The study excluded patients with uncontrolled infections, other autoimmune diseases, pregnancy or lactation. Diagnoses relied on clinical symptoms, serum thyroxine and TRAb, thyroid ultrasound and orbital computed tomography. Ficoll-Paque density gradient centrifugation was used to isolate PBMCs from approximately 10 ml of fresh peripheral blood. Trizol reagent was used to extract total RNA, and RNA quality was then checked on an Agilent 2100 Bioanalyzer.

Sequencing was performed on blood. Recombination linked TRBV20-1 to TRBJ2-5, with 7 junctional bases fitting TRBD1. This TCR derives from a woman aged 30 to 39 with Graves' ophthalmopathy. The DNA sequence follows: TGCAGTGCTAGCAAGGGGGCTGGCGATCGGATCCAGTACTTC. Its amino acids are CSASKGAGDRIQYF.